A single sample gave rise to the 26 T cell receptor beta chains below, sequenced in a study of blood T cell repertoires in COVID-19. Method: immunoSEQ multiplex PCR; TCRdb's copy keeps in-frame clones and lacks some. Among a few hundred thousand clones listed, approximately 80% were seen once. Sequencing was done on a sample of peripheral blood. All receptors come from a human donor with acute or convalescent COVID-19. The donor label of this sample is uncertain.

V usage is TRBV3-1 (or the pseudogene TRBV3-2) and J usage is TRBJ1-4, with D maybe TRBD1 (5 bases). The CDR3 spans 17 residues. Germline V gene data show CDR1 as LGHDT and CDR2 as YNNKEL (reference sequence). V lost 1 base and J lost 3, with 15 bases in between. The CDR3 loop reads CASSQGPGREANEKLFF. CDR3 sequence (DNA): TGTGCCAGCAGCCAAGGTCCAGGGCGGGAAGCTAATGAAAAACTGTTTTTT.

CDR3 amino acids: CASSKKQGAGNTIYF. The CDR3 DNA is TGTGCCAGCAGCAAAAAACAGGGGGCTGGAAACACCATATATTTT. The V call is TRBV28, the J call TRBJ1-3; 8 positions match TRBD1. Looked up from germline, CDR1 is MDHEN and CDR2 is SYDVKM. This CDR3 is 15 amino acids long. V lost 6 bases, J lost 2 bases, and 6 bases stayed unmatched.

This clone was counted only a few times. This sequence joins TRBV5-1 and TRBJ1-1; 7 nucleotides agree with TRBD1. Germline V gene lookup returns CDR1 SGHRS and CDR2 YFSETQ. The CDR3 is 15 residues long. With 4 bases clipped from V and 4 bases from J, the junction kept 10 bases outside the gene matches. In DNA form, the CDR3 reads TGCGCCAGCAGCCGGGACAGCAGCTTCAGCACTGAAGCTTTCTTT. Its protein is CASSRDSSFSTEAFF. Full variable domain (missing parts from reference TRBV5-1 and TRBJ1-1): KAGVTQTPRYLIKTRGQQVTLSCSPISGHRSVSWYQQTPGQGLQFLFEYFSETQRNKGNFPGRFSGRQFSNSRSEMNVSTLELGDSALYLCASSRDSSFSTEAFFGQGTRLTVV.

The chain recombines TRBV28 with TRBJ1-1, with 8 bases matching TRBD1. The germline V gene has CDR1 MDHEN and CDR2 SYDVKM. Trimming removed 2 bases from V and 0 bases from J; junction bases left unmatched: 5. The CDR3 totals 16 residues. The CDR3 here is CASSLGTTGVNTEAFF. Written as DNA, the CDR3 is TGTGCCAGCAGTTTAGGAACGACAGGGGTGAACACTGAAGCTTTCTTT.

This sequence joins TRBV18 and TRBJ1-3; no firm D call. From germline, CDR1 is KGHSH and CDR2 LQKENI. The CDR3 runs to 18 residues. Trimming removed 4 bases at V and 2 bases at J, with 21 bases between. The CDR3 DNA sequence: TGTGCCAGCTCACAAGAACTTCCCGCTTTAACGACTGGAAACACCATATATTTT. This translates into CASSQELPALTTGNTIYF.

Here the CDR3 DNA reads TGCAGCTACATGAAAATCGGGGGCACTGAAGCTTTCTTT. Encoded protein: CSYMKIGGTEAFF. J is TRBJ1-1 and V is TRBV29-1; D might be TRBD1 (5 bases). CDR1 is SQVTM, CDR2 ANQGSEA, per germline. V gave up 8 bases and J gave up 4 bases, with 17 bases separating them. The CDR3 length is 13 residues. The whole variable domain, remainder taken from reference TRBV29-1 and TRBJ1-1, is SAVISQKPSRDICQRGTSLTIQCQVDSQVTMMFWYRQQPGQSLTLIATANQGSEATYESGFVIDKFPISRPNLTFSTLTVSNMSPEDSSIYLCSYMKIGGTEAFFGQGTRLTVV.

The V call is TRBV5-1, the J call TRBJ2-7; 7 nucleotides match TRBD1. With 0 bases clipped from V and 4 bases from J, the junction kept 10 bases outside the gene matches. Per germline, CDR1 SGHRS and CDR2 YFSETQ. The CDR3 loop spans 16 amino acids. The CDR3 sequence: CASSLGDRGRPYEQYF. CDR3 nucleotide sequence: TGCGCCAGCAGCTTGGGTGATAGGGGGCGGCCGTACGAGCAGTACTTC. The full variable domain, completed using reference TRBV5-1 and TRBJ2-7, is KAGVTQTPRYLIKTRGQQVTLSCSPISGHRSVSWYQQTPGQGLQFLFEYFSETQRNKGNFPGRFSGRQFSNSRSEMNVSTLELGDSALYLCASSLGDRGRPYEQYFGPGTRLTVT.

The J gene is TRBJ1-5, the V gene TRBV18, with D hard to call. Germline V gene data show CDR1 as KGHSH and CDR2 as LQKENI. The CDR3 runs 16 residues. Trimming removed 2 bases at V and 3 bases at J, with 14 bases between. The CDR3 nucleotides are TGTGCCAGCTCACCAGCCAGGTATATCTTCAATCAGCCCCAGCATTTT. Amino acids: CASSPARYIFNQPQHF.

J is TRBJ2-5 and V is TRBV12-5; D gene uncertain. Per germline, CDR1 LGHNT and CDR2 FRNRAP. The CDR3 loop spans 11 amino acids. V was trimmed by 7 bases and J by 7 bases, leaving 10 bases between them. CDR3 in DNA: TGTGCTAGTGACCTGAGAGGGACCCAGTACTTC. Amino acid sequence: CASDLRGTQYF.

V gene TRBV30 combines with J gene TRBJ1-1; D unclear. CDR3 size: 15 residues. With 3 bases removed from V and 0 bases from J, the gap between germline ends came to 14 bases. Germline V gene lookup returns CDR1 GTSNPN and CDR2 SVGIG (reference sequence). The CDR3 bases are TGTGCCTGGAGGTTTACCCGTAACATGAACACTGAAGCTTTCTTT. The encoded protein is CAWRFTRNMNTEAFF.

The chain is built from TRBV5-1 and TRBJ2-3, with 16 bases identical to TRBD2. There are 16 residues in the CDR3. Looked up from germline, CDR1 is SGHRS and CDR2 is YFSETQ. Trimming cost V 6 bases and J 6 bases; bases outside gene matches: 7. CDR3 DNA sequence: TGCGCCAGCACCGCCGGGACTAGCGGGAGGGCTGATACGCAGTATTTT. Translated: CASTAGTSGRADTQYF.

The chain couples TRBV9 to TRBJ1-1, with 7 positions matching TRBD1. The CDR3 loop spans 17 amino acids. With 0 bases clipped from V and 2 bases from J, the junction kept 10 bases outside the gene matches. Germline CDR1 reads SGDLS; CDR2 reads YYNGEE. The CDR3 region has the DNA TGTGCCAGCAGCGTAGGCGACTGGAGACAGGGTAACACTGAAGCTTTCTTT. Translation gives CASSVGDWRQGNTEAFF.

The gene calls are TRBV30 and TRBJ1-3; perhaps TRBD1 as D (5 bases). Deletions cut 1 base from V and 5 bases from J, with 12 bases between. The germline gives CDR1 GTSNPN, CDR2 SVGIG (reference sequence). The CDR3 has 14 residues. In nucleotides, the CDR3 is TGTGCCTGGAGTGCAGCAGGGAGGAGAAACACCATATATTTT. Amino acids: CAWSAAGRRNTIYF.

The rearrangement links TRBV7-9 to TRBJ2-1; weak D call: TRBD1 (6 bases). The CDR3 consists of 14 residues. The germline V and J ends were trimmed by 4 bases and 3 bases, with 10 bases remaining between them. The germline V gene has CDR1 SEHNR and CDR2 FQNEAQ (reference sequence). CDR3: CASSSGVNYNEQFF. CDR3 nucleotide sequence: TGTGCCAGCAGCTCAGGGGTCAACTACAATGAGCAGTTCTTC.

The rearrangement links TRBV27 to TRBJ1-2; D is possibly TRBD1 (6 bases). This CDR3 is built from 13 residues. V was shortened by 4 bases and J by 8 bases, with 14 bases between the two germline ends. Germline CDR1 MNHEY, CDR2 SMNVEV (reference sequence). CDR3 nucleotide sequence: TGTGCCAGCAGTTCCAGGGGATCGGGAGGCTACACCTTC. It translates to CASSSRGSGGYTF.

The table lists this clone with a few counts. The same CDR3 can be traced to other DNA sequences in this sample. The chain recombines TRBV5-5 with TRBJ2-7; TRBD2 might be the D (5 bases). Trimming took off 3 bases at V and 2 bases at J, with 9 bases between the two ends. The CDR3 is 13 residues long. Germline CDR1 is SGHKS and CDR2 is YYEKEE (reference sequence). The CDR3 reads CASSSRVAYEQYF. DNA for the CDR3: TGTGCCAGCAGCTCGAGGGTGGCCTACGAGCAGTACTTC.

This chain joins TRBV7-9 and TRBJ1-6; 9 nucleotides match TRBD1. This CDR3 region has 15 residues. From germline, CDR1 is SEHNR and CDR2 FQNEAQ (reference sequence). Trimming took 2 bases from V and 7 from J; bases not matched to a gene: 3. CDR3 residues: CASSLSGTGNSPLHF. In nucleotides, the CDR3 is TGTGCCAGCAGCTTATCCGGGACAGGGAATTCACCCCTCCACTTT.

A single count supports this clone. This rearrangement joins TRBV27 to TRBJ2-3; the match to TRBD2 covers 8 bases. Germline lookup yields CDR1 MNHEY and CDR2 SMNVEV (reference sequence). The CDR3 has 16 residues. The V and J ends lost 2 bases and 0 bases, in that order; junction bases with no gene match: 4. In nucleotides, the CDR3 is TGTGCCAGCAGTTTAAGAGCGGGGGTGAGCACAGATACGCAGTATTTT. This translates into CASSLRAGVSTDTQYF.

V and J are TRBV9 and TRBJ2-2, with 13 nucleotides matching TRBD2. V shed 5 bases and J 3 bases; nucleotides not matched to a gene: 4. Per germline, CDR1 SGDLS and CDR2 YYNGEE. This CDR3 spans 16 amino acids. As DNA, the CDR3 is TGTGCCAGCAGAACTAGCGGGGGGGCCGACACCGGGGAGCTGTTTTTT. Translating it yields CASRTSGGADTGELFF. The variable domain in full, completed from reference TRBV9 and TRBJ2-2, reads DSGVTQTPKHLITATGQRVTLRCSPRSGDLSVYWYQQSLDQGLQFLIQYYNGEERAKGNILERFSAQQFPDLHSELNLSSLELGDSALYFCASRTSGGADTGELFFGEGSRLTVL.

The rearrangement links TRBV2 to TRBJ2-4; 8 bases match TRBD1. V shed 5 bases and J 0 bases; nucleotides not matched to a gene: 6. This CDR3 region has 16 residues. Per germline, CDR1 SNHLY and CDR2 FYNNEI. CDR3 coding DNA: TGTGCCAGCAGTCGGGACAGGACCTTAGCCAAAAACATTCAGTACTTC. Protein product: CASSRDRTLAKNIQYF.

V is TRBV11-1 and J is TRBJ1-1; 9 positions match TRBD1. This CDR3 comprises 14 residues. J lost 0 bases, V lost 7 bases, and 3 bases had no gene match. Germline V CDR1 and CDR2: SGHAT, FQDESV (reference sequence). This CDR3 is CASTRDRVNTEAFF. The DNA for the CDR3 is TGTGCCAGCACAAGGGACAGGGTGAACACTGAAGCTTTCTTT.

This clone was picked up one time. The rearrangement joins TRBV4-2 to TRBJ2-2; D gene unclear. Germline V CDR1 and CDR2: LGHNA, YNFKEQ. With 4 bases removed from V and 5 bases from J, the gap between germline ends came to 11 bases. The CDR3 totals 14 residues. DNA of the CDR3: TGTGCCAGCAGCCCAGTTGGAGTGACCGGGGAGCTGTTTTTT. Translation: CASSPVGVTGELFF.

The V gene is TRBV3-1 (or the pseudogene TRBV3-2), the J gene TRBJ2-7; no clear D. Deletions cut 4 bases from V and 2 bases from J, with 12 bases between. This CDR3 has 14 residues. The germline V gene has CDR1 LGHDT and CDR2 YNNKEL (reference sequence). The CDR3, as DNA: TGTGCCAGCAGCCCCGGAGCGCGTACCTACGAGCAGTACTTC. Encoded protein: CASSPGARTYEQYF.

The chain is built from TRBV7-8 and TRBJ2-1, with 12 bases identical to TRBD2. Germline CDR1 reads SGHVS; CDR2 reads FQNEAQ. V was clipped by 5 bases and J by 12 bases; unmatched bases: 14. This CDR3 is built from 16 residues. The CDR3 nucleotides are TGTGCCAGCAGCATACTAGCGGGGGGCCCTTTAATCGGGCAGTTCTTC. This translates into CASSILAGGPLIGQFF.

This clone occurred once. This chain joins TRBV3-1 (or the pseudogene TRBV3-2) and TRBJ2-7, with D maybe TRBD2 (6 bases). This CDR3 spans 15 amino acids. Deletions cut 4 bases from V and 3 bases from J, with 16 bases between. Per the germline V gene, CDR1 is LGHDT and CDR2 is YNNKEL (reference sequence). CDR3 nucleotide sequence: TGTGCCAGCAGCCCGACCCAGGGACTTTTCTACGAGCAGTACTTC. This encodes CASSPTQGLFYEQYF.

CDR3 loop: CASSQSYRDSYEQYF. Written as DNA, the CDR3 is TGTGCCAGCAGCCAAAGTTATCGAGACTCCTACGAGCAGTACTTC. This chain uses TRBV3-1 (or the pseudogene TRBV3-2) with TRBJ2-7; no clear D gene. The CDR3 has 15 residues. Between the trimmed V and J ends, which lost 2 bases and 0 bases, there was a span of 11 bases. Germline assignment: CDR1 LGHDT and CDR2 YNNKEL (reference sequence).